These 32 T cell receptor beta chains came from one sample sequenced in a study of cytomegalovirus exposure and HLA in healthy donors. 60 Vbeta and 13 Jbeta primers were used in PCR. Clones were read by immunoSEQ multiplex PCR, and TCRdb kept only the in-frame ones, dropping some. This table has hundreds of thousands of clones, just under 70% appearing once. The specimen sequenced was PBMCs. The receptors here all came from a man aged 35 to 55 in good health and CMV-seropositive.

The V gene is TRBV25-1, the J gene TRBJ1-6; no clear D. The V gene lost 2 bases and the J gene lost 10 bases, with 12 bases spanning the gap. CDR1 and CDR2 (germline): MGHDK, SYGVNS. This CDR3 has 14 amino acids. The CDR3 coding sequence is TGTGCCAGCAGTGAACCGCCCTTGAGCTCACCCCTCCACTTT. Amino acids: CASSEPPLSSPLHF.

The V gene is TRBV6-1, the J gene TRBJ1-5; D is ambiguous. The V end was cut by 6 bases, the J end by 1 base, with 10 bases between. Germline loops: CDR1 MNHNS, CDR2 SASEGT. The CDR3 length is 14 residues. The DNA of the CDR3 is TGTGCCAGCAGCGACATCTCCAGCAATCAGCCCCAGCATTTT. Translated: CASSDISSNQPQHF.

The chain recombines TRBV12-2 with TRBJ1-3. TRBV12-2 is designated a pseudogene. The CDR3 totals 15 residues. The DNA of the CDR3 is TGTGCAAGTCGCTGGGGGGGGCAGGAGGGAAACACCATATATTTT. Protein sequence: CASRWGGQEGNTIYF.

The gene calls are TRBV10-3 and TRBJ2-5; D possibly corresponds to TRBD2 (6 bases). The CDR3 runs 13 residues. Germline V gene sequence: CDR1 ENHRY, CDR2 SYGVKD. V was cut by 2 bases and J by 7 bases, with 11 bases left in between. DNA for the CDR3: TGTGCCATCAGTGAGGATCCGGGGGTGACCCAGTACTTC. Translation gives CAISEDPGVTQYF.

V gene TRBV27 combines with J gene TRBJ1-1, with a weak D call TRBD1 (5 bases). This CDR3 comprises 15 residues. Per the germline V gene, CDR1 is MNHEY and CDR2 is SMNVEV (reference sequence). The V end was cut by 3 bases, the J end by 5 bases, with 16 bases between. The CDR3 here is CASSFNRQLYTEAFF. DNA for the CDR3: TGTGCCAGCAGTTTTAACAGGCAGCTTTATACTGAAGCTTTCTTT.

This chain links TRBV28 with TRBJ1-1; 8 bases are a match to TRBD1. V was clipped by 1 base and J by 7 bases; unmatched bases: 14. This CDR3 is built from 17 residues. Germline V gene data show CDR1 as MDHEN and CDR2 as SYDVKM. The CDR3 sequence is CASSLSGTGIWDSEAFF. The CDR3 DNA reads as TGTGCCAGCAGTTTATCCGGGACAGGAATATGGGATAGTGAAGCTTTCTTT.

The V and J genes are TRBV12-1 and TRBJ1-4; the table's D gene call, TRBD1, was not cross checked with the DNA. TRBV12-1 is annotated as a pseudogene. The CDR3 extends over 11 amino acids. The CDR3 region has the DNA TGTGCCAGCAGCTTCAGGTTGGGACTGTTTTTT. Translated: CASSFRLGLFF.

This clone showed up just once. The CDR3 loop reads CASSLRLAGGRGTDTQYF. The CDR3 DNA is TGTGCCAGCAGCTTGAGACTAGCGGGAGGCCGAGGCACAGATACGCAGTATTTT. The chain recombines TRBV7-6 with TRBJ2-3; TRBD2 matches 13 bases. V dropped 3 bases and J dropped 1; count of bases not matched to a gene: 7. Germline CDR1 SGHVS, CDR2 FNYEAQ. The CDR3 sequence is 18 residues long.

CDR3 loop: CASSYPQGRHYEQYF. In DNA, the CDR3 is TGTGCCAGCAGTTATCCCCAAGGAAGACACTACGAGCAGTACTTC. The chain combines TRBV6-5 with TRBJ2-7, with D unresolved. Germline assignment: CDR1 MNHEY and CDR2 SVGAGI. This CDR3 is 15 amino acids long. V was shortened by 3 bases and J by 3 bases, with 15 bases between the two germline ends.

The rearrangement links TRBV5-4 to TRBJ1-2, with TRBD1 identical over 8 bases. Germline V CDR1 and CDR2: SGHNT, YYREEE (reference sequence). V trimming: 4 bases; J trimming: 12 bases; junction bases outside the gene matches: 17. This CDR3 comprises 15 residues. The DNA of the CDR3 is TGTGCCAGCAGCACCTACTGGACAGGGCCCGGATCAAACACCTTC. Translation gives CASSTYWTGPGSNTF.

The chain links TRBV11-2 to TRBJ1-2; TRBD1 matches 10 bases. The CDR3 contains 16 residues. Trimming took 0 bases from V and 5 from J; bases not matched to a gene: 6. In germline, CDR1 is SGHAT, CDR2 FQNNGV. The CDR3: CASSLDGTGVPYGYTF. DNA for the CDR3: TGTGCCAGCAGCTTAGACGGGACAGGGGTCCCATATGGCTACACCTTC.

The J gene is TRBJ2-2, the V gene TRBV19; 9 bases match TRBD2. The length of the CDR3 is 16 residues. Germline loops: CDR1 LNHDA, CDR2 SQIVND (reference sequence). J was trimmed by 0 bases and V by 5 bases; bases with no gene match: 4. The CDR3, as DNA: TGTGCCAGTAGTCCGTTAGCGGGGGCGAACACCGGGGAGCTGTTTTTT. Translating it yields CASSPLAGANTGELFF.

V gene TRBV10-3 combines with J gene TRBJ2-7, with D possibly TRBD2 on 5 matching bases. This CDR3 contains 14 residues. V shed 0 bases and J shed 2 bases, with 8 bases lying between them. CDR1 is ENHRY and CDR2 is SYGVKD in the germline V gene. Written as DNA, the CDR3 is TGTGCCATCAGTGAGTCGAGCGGTACCTACGAGCAGTACTTC. It codes for CAISESSGTYEQYF.

This chain uses TRBV5-1 with TRBJ2-7; D might be TRBD1 (5 bases). This CDR3 contains 12 residues. V gave up 1 base and J gave up 7 bases, with 9 bases separating them. The germline V gene encodes CDR1 SGHRS and CDR2 YFSETQ. For the CDR3, the DNA is TGCGCCAGCAGCTTGACCCAGGGAGAGCAGTACTTC. This encodes CASSLTQGEQYF.

About this clone: Other DNA sequences in this sample translate to the same CDR3. This rearrangement joins TRBV25-1 to TRBJ1-1; possibly TRBD1 for D (5 bases). The CDR3 spans 16 residues. The V gene's germline CDR1 is MGHDK and CDR2 SYGVNS. Between the trimmed V and J ends, which lost 3 bases and 4 bases, there was a span of 18 bases. The CDR3 bases are TGTGCCAGCAGTGAGTATAACGGGGGATCGAGCACTGAAGCTTTCTTT. Translating gives CASSEYNGGSSTEAFF.

This chain links TRBV6-1 with TRBJ1-6; possibly TRBD1 for D (6 bases). The CDR3 loop spans 14 amino acids. Germline CDR1 reads MNHNS; CDR2 reads SASEGT. Deletions cut 7 bases from V and 11 bases from J, with 18 bases between. Here the CDR3 DNA reads TGTGCCAGCACCAGACAGGCAGTTTATCCACCCCTCCACTTT. Its translation: CASTRQAVYPPLHF.

This clone has a single count. V is TRBV5-1 and J is TRBJ2-7; 7 bases are a match to TRBD1. J lost 5 bases, V lost 0 bases, and 5 bases had no gene match. Germline values: CDR1 SGHRS, CDR2 YFSETQ. The CDR3 length is 14 residues. CDR3 bases: TGCGCCAGCAGCTTGGTAGGGGGCTTCAACGAGCAGTACTTC. This codes for CASSLVGGFNEQYF.

This clone turned up a few times. The rearrangement uses TRBV6-5 and TRBJ1-1, with no clear D. CDR3 length: 15 amino acids. The V end lost 4 bases, the J end lost 5 bases, and 17 bases lay between the germline ends. CDR1 is MNHEY, CDR2 SVGAGI, per germline. Here the CDR3 reads CASSSPPGSGTEAFF. As DNA, the CDR3 is TGTGCCAGCAGTTCACCTCCGGGATCGGGGACTGAAGCTTTCTTT.

The chain links TRBV5-1 to TRBJ2-5; D gene ambiguous. This CDR3 has 14 amino acids. V was clipped by 5 bases and J by 0 bases, with 11 bases between them. Germline V gives CDR1 SGHRS, CDR2 YFSETQ. The CDR3 DNA follows: TGCGCCAGCAGGACTTCGTCGTACCAAGAGACCCAGTACTTC. Amino acids: CASRTSSYQETQYF. Based on the CDR3 plus reference TRBV5-1 and TRBJ2-5, the full variable domain is KAGVTQTPRYLIKTRGQQVTLSCSPISGHRSVSWYQQTPGQGLQFLFEYFSETQRNKGNFPGRFSGRQFSNSRSEMNVSTLELGDSALYLCASRTSSYQETQYFGPGTRLLVL.

A word on this clone: This same CDR3 is encoded by further DNA sequences in the sample. The gene calls are TRBV5-1 and TRBJ1-1; 10 nucleotides line up with TRBD1. This CDR3 is 15 amino acids long. Looked up from germline, CDR1 is SGHRS and CDR2 is YFSETQ. The V segment lost 4 bases and the J segment 0 bases; nucleotides outside the gene matches: 3. The CDR3: CASSLDRGLNTEAFF. DNA of the CDR3: TGCGCCAGCAGCCTTGACAGGGGGCTGAACACTGAAGCTTTCTTT.

This chain links TRBV19 with TRBJ2-4; D is possibly TRBD2 (5 bases). The V and J ends lost 4 bases and 6 bases respectively, with 7 bases between them. Germline-derived CDR1 and CDR2 are LNHDA and SQIVND (reference sequence). There are 12 residues in the CDR3. The CDR3 here is CASSSGGNIQYF. Written as DNA, the CDR3 is TGTGCCAGTAGTAGCGGAGGAAACATTCAGTACTTC. Full variable domain (outside the CDR3, taken from reference TRBV19 and TRBJ2-4): DGGITQSPKYLFRKEGQNVTLSCEQNLNHDAMYWYRQDPGQGLRLIYYSQIVNDFQKGDIAEGYSVSREKKESFPLTVTSAQKNPTAFYLCASSSGGNIQYFGAGTRLSVL.

The sample holds a few counts of this clone. The CDR3, as DNA: TGTGCCAGCAGTTTCCTCGACGGGGGTTCACCCCTCCACTTT. This gives the protein CASSFLDGGSPLHF. This chain uses TRBV27 with TRBJ1-6; possibly TRBD1 for D (5 bases). The V gene's germline CDR1 is MNHEY and CDR2 SMNVEV (reference sequence). The CDR3 sequence is 14 residues long. V gave up 3 bases and J gave up 9 bases, with 12 bases separating them.

This clone was counted a few times. The CDR3 DNA sequence: TGTGCCAGCAGCTTTCTCGAGCCGGGAGGGCAGGGGGCTGGAAACACCATATATTTT. Residues: CASSFLEPGGQGAGNTIYF. This rearrangement joins TRBV7-6 to TRBJ1-3; TRBD1 matches 7 bases. Germline assignment: CDR1 SGHVS and CDR2 FNYEAQ. The CDR3 has 19 amino acids. V lost 3 bases, J lost 2 bases, and 16 bases stayed unmatched.

The CDR3 region is CASSLERTGVEQYF. The CDR3 DNA sequence: TGTGCCAGCAGCTTAGAGAGGACAGGGGTCGAGCAGTACTTC. The V gene is TRBV11-2, the J gene TRBJ2-5; 9 bases fit TRBD1. Judging by the DNA end, TRBJ2-7 fits better; the J call may be wrong. CDR1 is SGHAT and CDR2 is FQNNGV in the germline V gene. The length of the CDR3 is 14 residues.

The chain links TRBV27 to TRBJ2-5, with TRBD1 identical over 7 bases. This CDR3 is built from 14 residues. The V and J ends lost 5 bases and 0 bases, in that order; junction bases with no gene match: 3. Germline-derived CDR1 and CDR2 are MNHEY and SMNVEV (reference sequence). CDR3 sequence: CASSIQGYQETQYF. Written as DNA, the CDR3 is TGTGCCAGCAGTATACAGGGGTACCAAGAGACCCAGTACTTC.

V is TRBV4-3 and J is TRBJ1-3; D remains unclear. This CDR3 region has 14 residues. Germline assignment: CDR1 LGHNA and CDR2 YSLEER. V dropped 4 bases and J dropped 4 bases, with 11 bases sitting between them. The CDR3 is CASSLWGGGNTIYF. Here the CDR3 DNA reads TGCGCCAGCAGCCTCTGGGGAGGGGGAAACACCATATATTTT.

The chain couples TRBV19 to TRBJ2-4; 9 bases are shared with TRBD1. The trim removed 7 bases at V and 7 bases at J, leaving 8 bases unmatched. From germline, CDR1 is LNHDA and CDR2 SQIVND (reference sequence). The CDR3 loop spans 14 amino acids. The CDR3 is CASTAGTGNNIQYF. CDR3 DNA: TGTGCCAGTACCGCCGGGACAGGGAATAACATTCAGTACTTC.

The rearrangement links TRBV6-1 to TRBJ2-5; 8 bases align to TRBD1. The assigned J gene may be wrong: the sequence end matches TRBJ2-7 better. There are 14 residues in the CDR3. Germline V CDR1 and CDR2: MNHNS, SASEGT. CDR3 in amino acids: CASSGQGFGYEQYF. Written as DNA, the CDR3 is TGTGCCAGCTCTGGACAGGGTTTCGGCTACGAGCAGTACTTC.

The chain recombines TRBV6-5 with TRBJ2-1; TRBD1 matches at 9 bases. V lost 6 bases, J lost 4 bases, and 4 bases stayed unmatched. Germline CDR1 reads MNHEY; CDR2 reads SVGAGI. The CDR3 is 14 residues long. The CDR3, as DNA: TGTGCCAGCAGCCCGGGGACAGGGTACAATGAGCAGTTCTTC. It yields the protein CASSPGTGYNEQFF.

The CDR3 DNA is TGTGCCAGCAGTGAAGGGGCGCGTGGAAACACCATATATTTT. Residues: CASSEGARGNTIYF. The V gene is TRBV6-1, the J gene TRBJ1-3; D gene unclear. The V gene lost 1 base and the J gene lost 3 bases, with 7 bases spanning the gap. The CDR3 is made up of 14 amino acids. Germline CDR1 is MNHNS and CDR2 is SASEGT.

The rearrangement links TRBV5-4 to TRBJ1-3; 7 nucleotides align to TRBD1. The J call is in doubt because the DNA end fits TRBJ2-2 better. Germline CDR1 SGHNT, CDR2 YYREEE (reference sequence). The CDR3 sequence is 15 residues long. The CDR3 sequence: CASSAQGSNTGELFF. The CDR3 nucleotides read TGTGCCAGCAGCGCACAGGGGTCGAACACCGGGGAGCTGTTTTTT.

The rearrangement links TRBV6-6 to TRBJ1-1, with TRBD1 identical over 8 bases. The CDR3 spans 14 residues. Germline CDR1 and CDR2: MNHNY and SVGAGI (reference sequence). Trimming took 3 bases from V and 13 from J; bases not matched to a gene: 13. The CDR3 sequence is CASSYRTGHPDGFF. CDR3 bases: TGTGCCAGCAGTTATCGGACAGGGCACCCTGATGGTTTCTTT.